This T cell receptor beta chain was retrieved from a study of blood T cells in healthy people across ages. This clonotype was seen a handful of times. The use of a sample-barcoded 5' primer and a J-beta primer mix characterized a second PCR of roughly 7 to 11 cycles. Each CDR3 protein is one row after TCRdb ran MiXCR on the 5' RACE reads. Of approximately 810,000 distinct CDR3 sequences listed, roughly 34% are singletons. Germline CDR1 MDHEN, CDR2 SYDVKM. V lost 1 base to trimming and J lost 8 bases, with 14 bases between them. The CDR3 runs to 14 residues. This chain connects TRBV28 to TRBJ1-2; D gene uncertain. The source of this sequence is a man aged 18 to 29 in good health. Sequencing was done on a sample of blood. The CDR3 reads CASSLSDSNQGYTF. The CDR3 bases are TGTGCCAGCAGTTTATCGGATTCTAATCAAGGCTACACCTTC.